Each of the 4 T cell receptor beta chains below was sequenced from the same sample in a study of blood T cell repertoires in COVID-19. Measured with immunoSEQ multiplex PCR; TCRdb has only the in-frame clones, and not every one. Of roughly 200,000 clones in the sample, 70% to 90% were seen once. Material: peripheral blood. The receptors here all came from a woman aged 18-29 years who had recovered from COVID-19.

The rearrangement joins TRBV6-5 to TRBJ1-2, with 8 bases fitting TRBD1. V gave up 7 bases and J gave up 8 bases; unmatched junction bases: 9. Germline lookup yields CDR1 MNHEY and CDR2 SVGAGI. The CDR3 is 13 amino acids. CDR3 amino acids: CASNSGQGGGYTF. The CDR3 DNA reads as TGTGCCAGCAACTCCGGACAGGGAGGAGGCTACACCTTC.

This chain uses TRBV6-5 with TRBJ2-3, with D maybe TRBD2 (5 bases). V was shortened by 5 bases and J by 6 bases, with 9 bases between the two germline ends. The CDR3 has 12 amino acids. Per the germline V gene, CDR1 is MNHEY and CDR2 is SVGAGI. CDR3 residues: CASSLAGDTQYF. The CDR3 nucleotides are TGTGCCAGCAGTCTCGCGGGCGATACGCAGTATTTT.

The chain combines TRBV19 with TRBJ2-1; maybe TRBD2 (5 bases). V shed 5 bases and J shed 0 bases, with 11 bases lying between them. The CDR3 totals 15 residues. Germline CDR1 is LNHDA and CDR2 is SQIVND (reference sequence). In nucleotides, the CDR3 is TGTGCCAGTAGTCGCTTGGAGGCCTCCTACAATGAGCAGTTCTTC. Amino acids: CASSRLEASYNEQFF.

This sequence joins TRBV11-1 and TRBJ1-1; maybe TRBD1 (6 bases). V was trimmed by 1 base and J by 4 bases, leaving 13 bases between them. Germline-derived CDR1 and CDR2 are SGHAT and FQDESV (reference sequence). This CDR3 has 15 residues. The CDR3 sequence is CASSLVMGRGTEAFF. CDR3 in DNA: TGTGCCAGCAGCTTAGTGATGGGCAGGGGCACTGAAGCTTTCTTT.